This TCR beta chain was identified during a study of Graves' ophthalmopathy and Graves' hyperthyroidism. Amplified material comprised TCR beta CDR3 regions derived from RNA transcripts. Scientists carried out first-round RT-PCR using HTBI primers and then a second-round multiplex PCR. TCRdb passed the multiplex PCR reads through MiXCR, listing each CDR3 protein once. Here the sample spans roughly 170,000 distinct CDR3 sequences, 35% to 50% being singletons. Ten or more counts support this clonotype. Its specificity is unknown. Study results and limitations: Blood also held most thyroid clonotypes expanded above 0.001 frequency.

Active ophthalmopathy (CAS at least 3, NOSPECS at least 4), lasting under 3 months. Out of around 10 ml of fresh peripheral blood, PBMCs were obtained. V lost 4 bases, J lost 0 bases, and 2 bases stayed unmatched. The CDR3 covers 15 residues. The germline V gene encodes CDR1 SNHLY and CDR2 FYNNEI. This clonotype originated in a man aged 25-40 years with Graves' ophthalmopathy. The rearrangement links TRBV2 to TRBJ2-7, with TRBD1 identical over 11 bases. Sequencing was carried out using peripheral blood. CDR3 sequence (DNA): TGTGCCAGCAGTGGGGGACAGGGGGGCTCCTACGAGCAGTACTTC. Protein sequence: CASSGGQGGSYEQYF.